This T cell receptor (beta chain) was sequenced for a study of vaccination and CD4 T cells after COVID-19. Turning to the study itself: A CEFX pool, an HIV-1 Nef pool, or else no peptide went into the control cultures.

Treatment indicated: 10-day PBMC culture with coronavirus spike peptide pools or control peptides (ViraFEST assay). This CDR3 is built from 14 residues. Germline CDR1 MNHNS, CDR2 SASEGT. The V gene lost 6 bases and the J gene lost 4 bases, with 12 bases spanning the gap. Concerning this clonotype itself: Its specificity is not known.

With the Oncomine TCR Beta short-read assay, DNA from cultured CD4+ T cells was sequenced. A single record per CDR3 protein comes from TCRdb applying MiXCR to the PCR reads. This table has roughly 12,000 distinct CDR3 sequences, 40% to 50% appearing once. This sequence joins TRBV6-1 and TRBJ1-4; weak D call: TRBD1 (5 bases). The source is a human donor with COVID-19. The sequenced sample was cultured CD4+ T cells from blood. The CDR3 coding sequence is TGTGCCAGCAGCAAAAGACAGAGTAATGAAAAACTGTTTTTT. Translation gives CASSKRQSNEKLFF.